What follows are 11 T cell receptor beta chains derived from one specimen sequenced in a study of cytomegalovirus exposure and HLA in healthy donors. A multiplex PCR was run with 60 Vbeta primers and 13 Jbeta primers. TCRdb's table, derived via immunoSEQ multiplex PCR, lists solely in-frame clones and lacks some. The sample includes roughly 280,000 clones, 72% of them seen just once. Sequenced: PBMCs. Every receptor here comes from a female donor in good health and CMV-seronegative.

The rearrangement uses TRBV7-8 and TRBJ2-1; TRBD2 matches at 10 bases. J lost 6 bases, V lost 6 bases, and 8 bases had no gene match. From germline, CDR1 is SGHVS and CDR2 FQNEAQ. The CDR3 contains 15 residues. The CDR3 protein is CASRARASGSNEQFF. DNA of the CDR3: TGTGCCAGCAGGGCCAGGGCTAGCGGGAGCAATGAGCAGTTCTTC.

The genes are TRBV28 and TRBJ2-7; D is uncertain. The CDR3 spans 14 residues. Germline CDR1 reads MDHEN; CDR2 reads SYDVKM. The V gene lost 5 bases and the J gene lost 3 bases, with 14 bases spanning the gap. CDR3 region: CASSPISQFYEQYF. Written as DNA, the CDR3 is TGTGCCAGCAGTCCGATTTCCCAGTTCTACGAGCAGTACTTC. Looking up the rest from reference TRBV28 and TRBJ2-7 gives the full variable domain: DVKVTQSSRYLVKRTGEKVFLECVQDMDHENMFWYRQDPGLGLRLIYFSYDVKMKEKGDIPEGYSVSREKKERFSLILESASTNQTSMYLCASSPISQFYEQYFGPGTRLTVT.

The chain employs TRBV27 and TRBJ2-2, with TRBD2 matching 7 bases. Germline-derived CDR1 and CDR2 are MNHEY and SMNVEV (reference sequence). CDR3 length: 16 amino acids. V gave up 6 bases and J gave up 3 bases; unmatched junction bases: 10. CDR3 in amino acids: CASRLRVAGDTGELFF. CDR3 nucleotides: TGTGCCAGCAGACTCCGGGTGGCGGGGGACACCGGGGAGCTGTTTTTT.

The J gene is TRBJ2-1, the V gene TRBV11-3; TRBD1 matches 9 bases. Germline values: CDR1 SGHNT, CDR2 YENEEA. The CDR3 runs to 17 residues. V gave up 5 bases and J gave up 14 bases; unmatched junction bases: 22. CDR3 amino acids: CASSTRTGAAGGQSEFF. CDR3 sequence (DNA): TGTGCCAGCAGCACCCGGACAGGGGCGGCAGGGGGGCAGTCAGAGTTCTTC.

In nucleotides, the CDR3 is TGTGCCAGCAGCCCCGGGACTAGCGAATACAATGAGCAGTTCTTC. This gives the protein CASSPGTSEYNEQFF. V usage is TRBV7-2 and J usage is TRBJ2-1; 10 nucleotides match TRBD2. The junction had 5 bases not matched to a gene; V was cut back by 5 bases and J by 4 bases. The CDR3 is made up of 15 amino acids. The V gene's germline CDR1 is SGHTA and CDR2 FQGNSA.

The V and J genes are TRBV5-1 and TRBJ2-1; 8 positions agree with TRBD1. In germline, CDR1 is SGHRS, CDR2 YFSETQ. V trimming: 1 base; J trimming: 8 bases; junction bases outside the gene matches: 5. The length of the CDR3 is 14 residues. The chain's CDR3 is CASSLMDRAYEQFF. DNA for the CDR3: TGCGCCAGCAGCTTGATGGACAGGGCTTATGAGCAGTTCTTC.

The chain has TRBV4-1 and TRBJ2-1, with 9 nucleotides matching TRBD2. Germline CDR1 MGHRA, CDR2 YSYEKL. V shed 3 bases and J 0 bases; nucleotides not matched to a gene: 6. The CDR3 contains 17 residues. The CDR3 region is CASSHSSGESSYNEQFF. CDR3 nucleotide sequence: TGCGCCAGCAGCCATTCTAGCGGGGAGAGCTCCTACAATGAGCAGTTCTTC.

The chain recombines TRBV13 with TRBJ2-2; D possibly corresponds to TRBD2 (6 bases). The germline V and J ends were trimmed by 1 base and 6 bases, with 12 bases remaining between them. The germline gives CDR1 PRHDT, CDR2 FYEKMQ (reference sequence). The length of the CDR3 is 15 residues. The CDR3 coding sequence is TGTGCCAGCAGCTTAGACCCCGGGACTTCCGGGGAGCTGTTTTTT. This translates into CASSLDPGTSGELFF.

The J gene is TRBJ2-2, the V gene TRBV28, with D possibly matching TRBD2 (6 bases). Trimming stripped 3 bases from V and 4 bases from J, with 12 bases between. CDR1 and CDR2 from the germline V gene are MDHEN and SYDVKM. The CDR3 length is 15 residues. CDR3 nucleotide sequence: TGTGCCAGCAGTTTTCTCGGGGAGGCCACCGGGGAGCTGTTTTTT. Amino acids: CASSFLGEATGELFF.

The V call is TRBV5-1, the J call TRBJ2-3; 9 bases map to TRBD1. This CDR3 spans 15 amino acids. The V gene end was trimmed by 5 bases and the J gene end by 5 bases; junction bases not matched to a gene: 9. The V gene's germline CDR1 is SGHRS and CDR2 YFSETQ. CDR3 sequence reads: CASSSPGQGIDTQYF. CDR3 nucleotides: TGCGCCAGCAGTTCCCCGGGACAGGGAATAGATACGCAGTATTTT.

This chain links TRBV13 with TRBJ2-3, with TRBD2 as a possible D gene (6 bases). This CDR3 is built from 13 residues. V lost 2 bases and J 4 bases, leaving 7 bases between the germline ends. The germline gives CDR1 PRHDT, CDR2 FYEKMQ (reference sequence). CDR3 region: CASSLWGADTQYF. The CDR3 DNA reads TGTGCCAGCAGCTTATGGGGGGCAGATACGCAGTATTTT.